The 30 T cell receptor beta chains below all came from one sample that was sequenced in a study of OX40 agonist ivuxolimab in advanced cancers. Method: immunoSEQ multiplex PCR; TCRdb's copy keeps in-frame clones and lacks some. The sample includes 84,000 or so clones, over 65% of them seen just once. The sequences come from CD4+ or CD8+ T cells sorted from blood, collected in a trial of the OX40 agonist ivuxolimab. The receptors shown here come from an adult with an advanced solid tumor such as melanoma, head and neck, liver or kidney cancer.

CDR3 sequence (DNA): TGTGCCAGCAGTTACGGACAGACCCAAAACATTCAGTACTTC. Protein: CASSYGQTQNIQYF. This chain connects TRBV6-5 to TRBJ2-4; perhaps TRBD1 as D (6 bases). V was pared by 2 bases and J by 5 bases, with 10 bases between. This CDR3 region has 14 residues. Germline CDR1 MNHEY, CDR2 SVGAGI.

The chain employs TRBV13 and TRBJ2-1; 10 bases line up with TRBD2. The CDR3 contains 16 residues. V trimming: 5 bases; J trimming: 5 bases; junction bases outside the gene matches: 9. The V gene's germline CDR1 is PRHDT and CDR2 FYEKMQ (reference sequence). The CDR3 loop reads CASSNWRLAGNNEQFF. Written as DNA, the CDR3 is TGTGCCAGCAGCAATTGGAGACTAGCGGGTAACAATGAGCAGTTCTTC.

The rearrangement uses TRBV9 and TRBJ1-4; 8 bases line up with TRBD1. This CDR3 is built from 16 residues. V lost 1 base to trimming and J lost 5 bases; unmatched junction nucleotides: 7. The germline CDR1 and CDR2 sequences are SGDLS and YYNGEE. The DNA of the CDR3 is TGTGCCAGCAGCGTATCCCCCACAGGGGGGAATGAAAAACTGTTTTTT. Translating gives CASSVSPTGGNEKLFF.

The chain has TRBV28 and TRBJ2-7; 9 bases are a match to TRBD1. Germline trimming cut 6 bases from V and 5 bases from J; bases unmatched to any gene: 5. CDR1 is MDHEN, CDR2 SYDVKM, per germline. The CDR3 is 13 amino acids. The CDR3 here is CASRGQGLDEQYF. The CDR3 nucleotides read TGTGCCAGCAGGGGACAGGGTTTAGACGAGCAGTACTTC.

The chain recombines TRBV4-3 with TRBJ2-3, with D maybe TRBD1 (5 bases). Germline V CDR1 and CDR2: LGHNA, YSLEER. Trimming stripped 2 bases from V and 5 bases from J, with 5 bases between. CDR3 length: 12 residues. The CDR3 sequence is CASSQQGDTQYF. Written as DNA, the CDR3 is TGCGCCAGCAGCCAACAGGGAGATACGCAGTATTTT.

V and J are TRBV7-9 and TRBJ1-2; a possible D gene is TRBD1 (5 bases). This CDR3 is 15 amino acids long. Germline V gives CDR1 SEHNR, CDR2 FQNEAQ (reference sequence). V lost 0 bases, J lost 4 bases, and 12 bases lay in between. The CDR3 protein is CASSLAQGGVYGYTF. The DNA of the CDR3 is TGTGCCAGCAGCTTAGCGCAGGGAGGCGTCTATGGCTACACCTTC.

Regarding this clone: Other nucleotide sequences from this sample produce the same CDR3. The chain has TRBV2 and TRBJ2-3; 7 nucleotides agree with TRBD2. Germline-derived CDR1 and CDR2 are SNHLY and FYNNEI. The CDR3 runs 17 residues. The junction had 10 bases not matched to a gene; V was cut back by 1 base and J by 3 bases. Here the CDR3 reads CASSEGGGWGRTDTQYF. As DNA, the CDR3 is TGTGCCAGCAGTGAAGGGGGGGGTTGGGGCCGGACAGATACGCAGTATTTT. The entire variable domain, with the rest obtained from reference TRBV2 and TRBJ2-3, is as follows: EPEVTQTPSHQVTQMGQEVILRCVPISNHLYFYWYRQILGQKVEFLVSFYNNEISEKSEIFDDQFSVERPDGSNFTLKIRSTKLEDSAMYFCASSEGGGWGRTDTQYFGPGTRLTVL.

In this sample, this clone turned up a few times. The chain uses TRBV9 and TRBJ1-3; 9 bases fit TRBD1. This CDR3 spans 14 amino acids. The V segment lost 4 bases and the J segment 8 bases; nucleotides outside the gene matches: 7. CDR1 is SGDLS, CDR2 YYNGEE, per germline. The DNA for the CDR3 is TGTGCCAGCAGCTTTCGGGACAGGGAGGACACCATATATTTT. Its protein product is CASSFRDREDTIYF.

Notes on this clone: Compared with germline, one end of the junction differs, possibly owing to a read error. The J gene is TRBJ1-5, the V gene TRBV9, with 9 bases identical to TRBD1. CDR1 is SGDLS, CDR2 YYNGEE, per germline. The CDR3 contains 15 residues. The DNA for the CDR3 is TGTGCCGGCAGCGCCGGGACAGGGTCAAATCAGCCCCAGCATTTT. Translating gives CAGSAGTGSNQPQHF.

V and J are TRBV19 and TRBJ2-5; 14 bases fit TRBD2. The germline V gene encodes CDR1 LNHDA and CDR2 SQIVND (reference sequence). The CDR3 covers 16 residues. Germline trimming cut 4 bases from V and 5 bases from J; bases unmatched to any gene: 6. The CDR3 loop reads CASSTTSGGAKETQYF. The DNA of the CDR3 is TGTGCCAGTAGTACGACTAGCGGGGGGGCAAAGGAGACCCAGTACTTC.

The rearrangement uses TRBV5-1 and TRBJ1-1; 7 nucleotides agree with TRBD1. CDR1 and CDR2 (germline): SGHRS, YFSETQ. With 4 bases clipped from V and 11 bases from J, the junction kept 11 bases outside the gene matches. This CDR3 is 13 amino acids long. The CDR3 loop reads CASSATGAPVAFF. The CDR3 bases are TGCGCCAGCAGCGCTACAGGGGCCCCTGTGGCTTTCTTT.

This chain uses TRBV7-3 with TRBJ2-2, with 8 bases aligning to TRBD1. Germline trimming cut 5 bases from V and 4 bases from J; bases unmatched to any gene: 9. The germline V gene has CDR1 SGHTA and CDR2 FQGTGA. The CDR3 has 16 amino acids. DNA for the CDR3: TGTGCCAGCAGCCCACATCAGGGGGCTGGCACCGGGGAGCTGTTTTTT. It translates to CASSPHQGAGTGELFF. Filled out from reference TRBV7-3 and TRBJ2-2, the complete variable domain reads GAGVSQTPSNKVTEKGKYVELRCDPISGHTALYWYRQSLGQGPEFLIYFQGTGAADDSGLPNDRFFAVRPEGSVSTLKIQRTERGDSAVYLCASSPHQGAGTGELFFGEGSRLTVL.

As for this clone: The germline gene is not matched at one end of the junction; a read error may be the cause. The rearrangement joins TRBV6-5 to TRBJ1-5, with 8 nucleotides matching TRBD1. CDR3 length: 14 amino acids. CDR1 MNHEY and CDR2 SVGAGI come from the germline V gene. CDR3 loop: CASSSQGARQPRHF. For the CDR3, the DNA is TGTGCCAGCAGTTCCCAGGGGGCGAGGCAGCCCCGGCATTTT.

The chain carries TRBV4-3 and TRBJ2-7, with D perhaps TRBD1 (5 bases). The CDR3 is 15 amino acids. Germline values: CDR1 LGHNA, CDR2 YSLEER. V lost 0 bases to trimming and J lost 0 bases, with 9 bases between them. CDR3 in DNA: TGCGCCAGCAGCCAAGAATTTGACAGCTCCTACGAGCAGTACTTC. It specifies CASSQEFDSSYEQYF.

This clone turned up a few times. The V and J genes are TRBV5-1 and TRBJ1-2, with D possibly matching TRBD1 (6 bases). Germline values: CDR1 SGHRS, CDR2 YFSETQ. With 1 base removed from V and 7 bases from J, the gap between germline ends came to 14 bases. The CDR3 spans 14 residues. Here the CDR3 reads CASSLYGGGRGYTF. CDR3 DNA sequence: TGCGCCAGCAGCTTGTATGGGGGGGGCCGTGGCTACACCTTC. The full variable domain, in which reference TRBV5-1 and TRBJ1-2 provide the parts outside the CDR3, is KAGVTQTPRYLIKTRGQQVTLSCSPISGHRSVSWYQQTPGQGLQFLFEYFSETQRNKGNFPGRFSGRQFSNSRSEMNVSTLELGDSALYLCASSLYGGGRGYTFGSGTRLTVV.

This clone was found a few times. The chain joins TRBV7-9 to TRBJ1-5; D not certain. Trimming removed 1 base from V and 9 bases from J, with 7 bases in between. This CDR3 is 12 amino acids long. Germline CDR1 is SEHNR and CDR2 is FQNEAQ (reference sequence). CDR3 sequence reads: CASSLGGLPQHF. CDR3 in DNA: TGTGCCAGCAGCTTAGGAGGGTTGCCCCAGCATTTT.

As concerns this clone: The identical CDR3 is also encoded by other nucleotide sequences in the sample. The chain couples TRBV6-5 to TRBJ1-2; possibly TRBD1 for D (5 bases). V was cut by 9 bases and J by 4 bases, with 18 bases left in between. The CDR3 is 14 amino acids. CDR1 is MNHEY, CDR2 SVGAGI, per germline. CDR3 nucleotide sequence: TGTGCCAGTAGGCGCGGGGGAGGGGTCTATGGCTACACCTTC. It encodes CASRRGGGVYGYTF.

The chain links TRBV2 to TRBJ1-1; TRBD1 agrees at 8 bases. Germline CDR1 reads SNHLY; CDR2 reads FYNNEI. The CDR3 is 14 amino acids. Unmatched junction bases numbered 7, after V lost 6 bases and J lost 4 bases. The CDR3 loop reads CASSLRGQSTEAFF. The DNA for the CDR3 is TGTGCCAGCAGCCTCAGGGGGCAGAGCACTGAAGCTTTCTTT.

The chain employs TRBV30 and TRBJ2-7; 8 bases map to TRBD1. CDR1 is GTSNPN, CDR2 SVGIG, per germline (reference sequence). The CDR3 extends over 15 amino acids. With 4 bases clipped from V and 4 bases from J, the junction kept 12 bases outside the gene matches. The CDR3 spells CAWNVPQGATYEQYF. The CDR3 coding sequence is TGTGCCTGGAATGTCCCGCAGGGGGCTACGTACGAGCAGTACTTC.

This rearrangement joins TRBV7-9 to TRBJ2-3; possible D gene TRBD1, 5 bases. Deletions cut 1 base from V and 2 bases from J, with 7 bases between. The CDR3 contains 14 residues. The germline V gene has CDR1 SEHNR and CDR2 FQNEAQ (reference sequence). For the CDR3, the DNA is TGTGCCAGCAGCTTAGGCAGGGCCACAGATACGCAGTATTTT. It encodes CASSLGRATDTQYF.

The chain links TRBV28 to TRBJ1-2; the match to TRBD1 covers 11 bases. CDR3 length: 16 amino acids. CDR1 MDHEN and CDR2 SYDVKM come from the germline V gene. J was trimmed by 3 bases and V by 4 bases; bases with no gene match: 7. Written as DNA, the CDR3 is TGTGCCAGCAGTTCTGGACAGGGGGCAGGTGACTATGGCTACACCTTC. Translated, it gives CASSSGQGAGDYGYTF.

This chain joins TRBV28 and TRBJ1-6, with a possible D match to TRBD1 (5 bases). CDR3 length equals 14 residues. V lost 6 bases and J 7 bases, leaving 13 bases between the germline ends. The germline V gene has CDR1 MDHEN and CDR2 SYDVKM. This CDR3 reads CASRLVGLNSPLHF. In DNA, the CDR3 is TGTGCCAGCAGGTTGGTGGGGCTGAATTCACCCCTCCACTTT. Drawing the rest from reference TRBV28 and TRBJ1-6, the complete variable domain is DVKVTQSSRYLVKRTGEKVFLECVQDMDHENMFWYRQDPGLGLRLIYFSYDVKMKEKGDIPEGYSVSREKKERFSLILESASTNQTSMYLCASRLVGLNSPLHFGNGTRLTVT.

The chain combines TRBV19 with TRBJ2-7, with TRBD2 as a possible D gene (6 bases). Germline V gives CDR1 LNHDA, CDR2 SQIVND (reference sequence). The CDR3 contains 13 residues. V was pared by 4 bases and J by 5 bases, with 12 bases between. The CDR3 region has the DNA TGTGCCAGTAGTACTGGGGGGACGGACGAGCAGTACTTC. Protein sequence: CASSTGGTDEQYF.

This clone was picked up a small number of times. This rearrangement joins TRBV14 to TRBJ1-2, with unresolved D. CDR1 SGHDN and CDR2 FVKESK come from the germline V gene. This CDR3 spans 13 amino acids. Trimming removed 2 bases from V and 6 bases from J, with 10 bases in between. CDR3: CASSQRRSDGYTF. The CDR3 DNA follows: TGTGCCAGCAGCCAAAGACGCTCCGATGGCTACACCTTC.

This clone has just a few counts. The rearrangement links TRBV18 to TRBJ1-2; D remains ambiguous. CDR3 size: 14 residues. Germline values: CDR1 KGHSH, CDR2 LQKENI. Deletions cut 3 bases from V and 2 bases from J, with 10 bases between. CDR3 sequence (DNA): TGTGCCAGCTCACCGTCACAGAACAACTATGGCTACACCTTC. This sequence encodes CASSPSQNNYGYTF.

The CDR3: CASSKDRTTNEKLFF. CDR3 bases: TGTGCCAGCAGCAAAGACAGGACAACTAATGAAAAACTGTTTTTT. The rearrangement uses TRBV21-1 and TRBJ1-4; the table assigns TRBD1, which was not confirmed against the DNA. TRBV21-1 is described as a pseudogene. This CDR3 spans 15 amino acids.

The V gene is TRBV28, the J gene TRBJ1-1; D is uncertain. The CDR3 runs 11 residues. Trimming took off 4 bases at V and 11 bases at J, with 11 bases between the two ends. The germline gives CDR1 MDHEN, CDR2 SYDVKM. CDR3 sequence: CASSYRYRAFF. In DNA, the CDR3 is TGTGCCAGCAGTTACCGGTATAGGGCTTTCTTT.

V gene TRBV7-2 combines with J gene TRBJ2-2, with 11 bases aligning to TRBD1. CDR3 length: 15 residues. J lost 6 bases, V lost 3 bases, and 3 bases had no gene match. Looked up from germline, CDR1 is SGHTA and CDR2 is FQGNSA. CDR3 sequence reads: CASSFGQGAAGELFF. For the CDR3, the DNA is TGTGCCAGCAGCTTCGGACAGGGGGCGGCCGGGGAGCTGTTTTTT.

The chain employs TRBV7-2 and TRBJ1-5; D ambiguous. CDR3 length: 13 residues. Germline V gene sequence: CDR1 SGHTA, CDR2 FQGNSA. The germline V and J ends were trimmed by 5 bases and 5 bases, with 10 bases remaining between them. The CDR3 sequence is CASSTQEYQPQHF. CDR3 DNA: TGTGCCAGCAGCACTCAGGAGTATCAGCCCCAGCATTTT.

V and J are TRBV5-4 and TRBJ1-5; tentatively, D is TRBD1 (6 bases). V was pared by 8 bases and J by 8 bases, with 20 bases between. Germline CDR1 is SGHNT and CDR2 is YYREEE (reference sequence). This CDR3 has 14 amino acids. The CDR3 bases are TGTGCCAGTTGGGGGCGGACGGTCAAAAAGCCCCAGCATTTT. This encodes CASWGRTVKKPQHF.